The source of this T cell receptor beta chain is a study of T cells in Graves' hyperthyroidism and ophthalmopathy. Regions amplified from RNA transcripts were the TCR beta CDR3 regions. The TCR CDR3 first-round RT-PCR relied on the HTBI primer set. TCRdb passed the multiplex PCR reads through MiXCR, listing each CDR3 protein once. The sample has some 490,000 distinct CDR3 sequences; about 22% are singletons. From germline, CDR1 is DFQATT and CDR2 SNEGSKA (reference sequence). V lost 6 bases and J 0 bases, leaving 9 bases between the germline ends. The CDR3 runs to 12 residues. Source material: blood. The origin of this receptor is a woman aged 70 to 79 with Graves' ophthalmopathy. The rearrangement uses TRBV20-1 and TRBJ2-7, with D possibly being TRBD1 (5 bases). The CDR3 nucleotides read TGCAGTGCCGCAGACAGCTCCTACGAGCAGTACTTC. Amino acids: CSAADSSYEQYF.